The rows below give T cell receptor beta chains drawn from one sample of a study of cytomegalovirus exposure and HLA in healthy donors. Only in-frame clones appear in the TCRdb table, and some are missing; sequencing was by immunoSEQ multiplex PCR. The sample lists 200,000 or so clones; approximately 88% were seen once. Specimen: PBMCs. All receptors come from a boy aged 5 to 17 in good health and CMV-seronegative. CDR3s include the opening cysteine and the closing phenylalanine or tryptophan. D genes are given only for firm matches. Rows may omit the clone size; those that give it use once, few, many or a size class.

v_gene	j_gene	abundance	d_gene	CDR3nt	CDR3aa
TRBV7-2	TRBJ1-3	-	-	TGTGCCAGCAGCTTAGGACATTCCTCTGGAAACACCATATATTTT	CASSLGHSSGNTIYF
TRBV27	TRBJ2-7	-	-	TGTGCCAGCAGTTTATTGGGCAACTCCTACGAGCAGTACTTC	CASSLLGNSYEQYF
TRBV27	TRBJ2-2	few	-	TGTGCCAGCAGTTCCGACACCGGGGAGCTGTTTTTT	CASSSDTGELFF
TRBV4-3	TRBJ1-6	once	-	TGCGCCAGCAGCCAAGATTGGCCTAGGCTCTCCTATAATTCACCCCTCCACTTT	CASSQDWPRLSYNSPLHF
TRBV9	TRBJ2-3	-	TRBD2	TGTGCCAGCAGCTCAGCTGCTGGGGAGGGTACAGATACGCAGTATTTT	CASSSAAGEGTDTQYF
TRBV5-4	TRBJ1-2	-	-	TGTGCCAGCAGCCCCAGGGGTAGCTATGGCTACACCTTC	CASSPRGSYGYTF
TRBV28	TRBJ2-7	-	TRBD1	TGTGCCAGCAGTTTGGAACAGGGGGCTTACGAGCAGTACTTC	CASSLEQGAYEQYF
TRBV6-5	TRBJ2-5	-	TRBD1	TGTGCCAGCAGCCCAACATGGGACAGGGCAGAGACCCAGTACTTC	CASSPTWDRAETQYF
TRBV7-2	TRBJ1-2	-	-	TGTGCCAGCAGCCCTGATTTCGACACTAACTATGGCTACACCTTC	CASSPDFDTNYGYTF
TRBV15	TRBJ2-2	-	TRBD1	TGTGCCACCAGCAGTTCTCTAGGGGGCGGCGGGGAGCTGTTTTTT	CATSSSLGGGGELFF
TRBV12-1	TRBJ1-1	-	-	TGTGCCAGCAGCTTGCCGGGACAGGGTACCGAAGCTTTCTTT	CASSLPGQGTEAFF
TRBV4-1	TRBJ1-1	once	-	TGCGCCAGCAGCCAAGGGGTTTTAGGGCAGGGAGGATTGTCACGGGCTGAAGCTTTCTTT	CASSQGVLGQGGLSRAEAFF
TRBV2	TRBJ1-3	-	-	TGTGCCAGCAGGGCCCATTTCGGAGGAACTGGAAACACCATATATTTT	CASRAHFGGTGNTIYF
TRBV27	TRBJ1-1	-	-	TGTGCCAGCAGGACTAGGCGGCCGAACACTGAAGCTTTCTTT	CASRTRRPNTEAFF
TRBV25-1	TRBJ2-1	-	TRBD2	TGTGCCAGCAGTGAAGTGAGGACTAGCGGGAAAGTCCACAATGAGCAGTTCTTC	CASSEVRTSGKVHNEQFF
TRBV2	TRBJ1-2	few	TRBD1	TGTGCCAGCAGTGCACGCCGGGACAGCTATGGCTACACCTTC	CASSARRDSYGYTF
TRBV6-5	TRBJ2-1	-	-	TGTGCCAGCAGTTACAATACTCTTGATGAGCAGTTCTTC	CASSYNTLDEQFF
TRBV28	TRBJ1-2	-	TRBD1	TGTGCCAGCAGTCACACCCGGACAGGACGGAATGGCTACACCTTC	CASSHTRTGRNGYTF
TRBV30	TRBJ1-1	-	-	TGCGCCTGGCTCCAGGTCGGGGGGAGGTCCACTGAAGCTTTCTTT	CAWLQVGGRSTEAFF
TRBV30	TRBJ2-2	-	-	TGTGCCTGGAGTGTACTCGATGTAGCCGGGGAGCTGTTTTTT	CAWSVLDVAGELFF
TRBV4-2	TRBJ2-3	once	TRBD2	TGTGCCAGCAGCCAACCGCCGGGACTAGCGGGAGTTACGTTAGATACGCAGTATTTT	CASSQPPGLAGVTLDTQYF
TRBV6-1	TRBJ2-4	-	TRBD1	TGTGCCAGCAGTGCCTGGGACAGGGTAGAAAACATTCAGTACTTC	CASSAWDRVENIQYF